This T cell receptor beta chain emerged from a study of PD-1 blockade in classical Hodgkin lymphoma. Study-level findings and limits: Healthy donors were reported to have higher baseline TCR diversity than newly diagnosed patients.

Clones were sequenced by immunoSEQ multiplex PCR, and TCRdb holds only the in-frame ones, with some missing. The sample carries about 35,000 clones, more than 80% recorded once. Notes on this clone: The antigen remains undetermined.

The CDR3 is made up of 15 amino acids. V lost 0 bases to trimming and J lost 4 bases, with 10 bases between them. CDR1 and CDR2 (germline): SGDLS, YYNGEE. Each patient relapsed following autologous stem cell transplantation, and prior brentuximab vedotin exposure differed. The authors purified CD4+ T cells from thawed PBMCs by magnetic negative selection. Complete response, partial response or progressive disease constituted the best response categories observed. The origin of this receptor is a human donor with classical Hodgkin lymphoma. The chain uses TRBV9 and TRBJ1-4; a possible D gene is TRBD1 (5 bases). This specimen was CD4+ T cells from blood, taken at baseline. CDR3 sequence (DNA): TGTGCCAGCAGCGTAGAGGGACGGTTTAATGAAAAACTGTTTTTT. It is translated as CASSVEGRFNEKLFF.